This T cell receptor (beta chain) was sequenced during a study of blood T cell repertoires in COVID-19. About the study: Material from acute and convalescent COVID-19 was sourced from the United States, Italy and Spain. Sample material is recorded as cDNA or gDNA derived from T cells, B-cell-depleted T cells, or PBMCs.

Original handling: Reference gene primer amplification yielded estimated nucleated cell counts. Assay used: immunoSEQ multiplex PCR; TCRdb lists only in-frame clones, some missing. V and J calls and clone size are as listed in that table; D and trimming were resolved from the DNA. Of roughly 250,000 clones in the sample, approximately 78% were seen once. The CDR3 contains 13 residues. V dropped 4 bases and J dropped 4 bases, with 10 bases sitting between them. Germline V gene lookup returns CDR1 LNHDA and CDR2 SQIVND (reference sequence). Specimen: peripheral blood. This chain joins TRBV19 and TRBJ2-5; D ambiguous. The sequence came from a woman aged 60-75 years with active or convalescent COVID-19. This CDR3 reads CASSTVRGETQYF. In nucleotides, the CDR3 is TGTGCCAGTAGTACCGTTCGAGGAGAGACCCAGTACTTC.